The 13 T cell receptor beta chains below all came from one sample that was sequenced in a study of control samples from healthy donors and cancer patients. Data came from immunoSEQ multiplex PCR; TCRdb stores just in-frame clones and leaves some out. The sample lists about 150,000 clones, about nine tenths seen once, with 4.9% in the top ten. Material for sequencing was blood. These receptors originate from a man aged 25 to 40 in good health.

This clone was counted a single time. V is TRBV10-1 and J is TRBJ2-7; D is unclear. The CDR3 is made up of 13 amino acids. V dropped 2 bases and J dropped 3 bases, with 8 bases sitting between them. The germline V gene encodes CDR1 WNHNN and CDR2 SYGVQD (reference sequence). For the CDR3, the DNA is TGCGCCAGCAGTGAGACTTACTTCTACGAGCAGTACTTC. Translation gives CASSETYFYEQYF.

This clone has a single count. The V gene is TRBV5-1, the J gene TRBJ2-2; D is uncertain. The CDR3 contains 16 residues. Germline lookup yields CDR1 SGHRS and CDR2 YFSETQ. The V gene lost 0 bases and the J gene lost 0 bases, with 9 bases spanning the gap. The CDR3, as DNA: TGCGCCAGCAGCTTGGTTCCAGATTCGAACACCGGGGAGCTGTTTTTT. Its protein is CASSLVPDSNTGELFF.

The rearrangement uses TRBV5-6 and TRBJ2-3; 7 bases are a match to TRBD1. With 4 bases clipped from V and 6 bases from J, the junction kept 8 bases outside the gene matches. CDR1 is SGHDT and CDR2 is YYEEEE in the germline V gene. The CDR3 is 14 amino acids. The CDR3 loop reads CASSLRDRADTQYF. CDR3 DNA sequence: TGTGCCAGCAGCCTCCGGGACAGAGCCGATACGCAGTATTTT. Looking up the rest from reference TRBV5-6 and TRBJ2-3 gives the full variable domain: DAGVTQSPTHLIKTRGQQVTLRCSPKSGHDTVSWYQQALGQGPQFIFQYYEEEERQRGNFPDRFSGHQFPNYSSELNVNALLLGDSALYLCASSLRDRADTQYFGPGTRLTVL.

The sample holds one count of this clone. The V gene is TRBV5-6, the J gene TRBJ1-2; D perhaps matches TRBD1 (6 bases). CDR3 length: 16 residues. The germline V gene encodes CDR1 SGHDT and CDR2 YYEEEE. V was clipped by 5 bases and J by 3 bases, with 20 bases between them. CDR3 residues: CASRPREKGVYYGYTF. CDR3 DNA: TGTGCCAGCAGACCCCGGGAGAAGGGGGTGTACTATGGCTACACCTTC.

J is TRBJ2-2 and V is TRBV21-1; TRBD1 is the table's D call and was not checked against the DNA. TRBV21-1 is a known pseudogene. CDR3 length equals 15 residues. CDR3 sequence (DNA): TGTGCCAGCAGCATGACAGGGAACGCATGGGGGGAGCTGTTTTTT. Its translation is CASSMTGNAWGELFF.

This clone was seen just once. The chain couples TRBV6-5 to TRBJ2-7; D is unresolved. This CDR3 has 14 amino acids. Germline CDR1 MNHEY, CDR2 SVGAGI. V was clipped by 6 bases and J by 0 bases, with 12 bases between them. The DNA of the CDR3 is TGTGCCAGCAGGGGAAGGGTGTTCTCCTACGAGCAGTACTTC. This codes for CASRGRVFSYEQYF.

This clone occurred once. The chain recombines TRBV19 with TRBJ2-3; 8 bases map to TRBD1. Losses at the gene ends were 5 bases for V and 2 bases for J; bases not matched to a gene: 6. The V gene's germline CDR1 is LNHDA and CDR2 SQIVND (reference sequence). There are 15 residues in the CDR3. The CDR3 sequence: CASSSSGQATDTQYF. The CDR3 DNA reads as TGTGCCAGTAGTTCGTCGGGACAGGCCACAGATACGCAGTATTTT.

The V call is TRBV6-4, the J call TRBJ2-3, with 10 bases aligning to TRBD1. With V trimmed by 3 bases and J by 4 bases, 1 base remained unmatched. This CDR3 contains 14 residues. CDR1 is MRHNA, CDR2 SNTAGT, per germline. Here the CDR3 DNA reads TGTGCCAGCAGTGAAGGGACAGGGGCAGATACGCAGTATTTT. It codes for CASSEGTGADTQYF.

The rearrangement joins TRBV5-1 to TRBJ1-5; D remains ambiguous. Trimming shortened V by 0 bases and J by 4 bases, and 8 bases separated the two germline ends. This CDR3 spans 14 amino acids. Germline-derived CDR1 and CDR2 are SGHRS and YFSETQ. DNA of the CDR3: TGCGCCAGCAGCTTGGAGTCGCCGAATCAGCCCCAGCATTTT. Protein: CASSLESPNQPQHF.

The V call is TRBV6-5, the J call TRBJ1-3, with D tentatively TRBD1 (6 bases). CDR1 is MNHEY, CDR2 SVGAGI, per germline. The CDR3 totals 15 residues. Trimming shortened V by 9 bases and J by 3 bases, and 18 bases separated the two germline ends. The chain's CDR3 is CASPGVRKSGNTIYF. The CDR3 DNA follows: TGTGCCAGTCCAGGGGTGAGAAAAAGTGGAAACACCATATATTTT.

This rearrangement joins TRBV18 to TRBJ1-2; the D gene is possibly TRBD1 (6 bases). In germline, CDR1 is KGHSH, CDR2 LQKENI. The CDR3 totals 14 residues. The V gene lost 2 bases and the J gene lost 2 bases, with 9 bases spanning the gap. In nucleotides, the CDR3 is TGTGCCAGCTCACCAACAGGGTCGAACTATGGCTACACCTTC. Amino acid sequence: CASSPTGSNYGYTF.

This clone was detected once. The chain joins TRBV12-3 or TRBV12-4 to TRBJ2-7; the D gene is possibly TRBD2 (7 bases). The CDR3 totals 12 residues. Trimming took 5 bases from V and 5 from J, leaving 10 bases between them. The CDR3 coding sequence is TGTGCCAGCAGTCCGGGGGGCGACGAGCAGTACTTC. Its protein product is CASSPGGDEQYF.

The chain combines TRBV2 with TRBJ2-7; the D is unclear. Deletions cut 1 base from V and 3 bases from J, with 10 bases between. The CDR3 runs 14 residues. Germline CDR1 reads SNHLY; CDR2 reads FYNNEI. The CDR3 DNA reads as TGTGCCAGCAGTGAAGACCATCCGGGCTACGAGCAGTACTTC. Translated, it gives CASSEDHPGYEQYF.